The source of this T cell receptor (beta chain) is a study of PD-L1 blockade in urothelial cancer. Looked up from germline, CDR1 is LNHDA and CDR2 is SQIVND (reference sequence). The J segment lost 8 bases and the V segment lost 8 bases, leaving 13 bases of the junction unmatched. This CDR3 comprises 16 residues. Libraries were prepared by immunoSEQ multiplex PCR; TCRdb keeps only in-frame clonotypes and omits some of them. This sample has about 95,000 clones; about nine tenths occur once, and the top ten carry approximately 2%. Indicated time point: pretreatment peripheral blood. The sequence derives from a man aged 55-75 years with urothelial cancer. The sequencing used PBMCs, collected around atezolizumab (anti-PD-L1) treatment. This chain joins TRBV19 and TRBJ2-1; 12 bases match TRBD2. The CDR3 region has the DNA TGTGCCAGTGGTACCTGGGCTAGCGGGAGGGACGATGAGCAGTTCTTC. This codes for CASGTWASGRDDEQFF. The entire variable domain, with the rest obtained from reference TRBV19 and TRBJ2-1, is as follows: DGGITQSPKYLFRKEGQNVTLSCEQNLNHDAMYWYRQDPGQGLRLIYYSQIVNDFQKGDIAEGYSVSREKKESFPLTVTSAQKNPTAFYLCASGTWASGRDDEQFFGPGTRLTVL.